The 25 T cell receptor beta chains reported below all come from one sample, sequenced in a study of human CD8 memory T cell subsets (dated by TCRdb to about 2020). A Human TCR Profiling Kit was used to prepare UMI-labeled 5' RACE TCRbeta libraries. TCRdb trimmed the raw reads at Q25, called clones with MiXCR and kept productive beta chains. Each CDR3 protein appears once, grouped with its most common genes and DNA. This sample comprises more than 6,000 distinct CDR3 sequences, 3% to 4% of them detected only once. Around a third of the sample goes to the ten largest clones. The source material was CD8+ T cells from PBMCs. These receptors originate from a human donor in good health.

This clonotype was counted many times. V usage is TRBV4-1 and J usage is TRBJ1-1, with TRBD1 identical over 7 bases. Germline V gene sequence: CDR1 MGHRA, CDR2 YSYEKL. The V segment lost 2 bases and the J segment 0 bases; nucleotides outside the gene matches: 15. This CDR3 comprises 19 residues. The CDR3 sequence is CASSQPYVRGGGLNTEAFF. DNA for the CDR3: TGCGCCAGCAGCCAACCATACGTCAGGGGGGGCGGGCTGAACACTGAAGCTTTCTTT.

In this sample, this clonotype turned up many times. The chain links TRBV4-1 to TRBJ2-7; D might be TRBD1 (6 bases). This CDR3 comprises 15 residues. The germline V and J ends were trimmed by 4 bases and 4 bases, with 17 bases remaining between them. Germline loops: CDR1 MGHRA, CDR2 YSYEKL. The CDR3 DNA follows: TGCGCCAGCAGCCCCAGGGACAACCCCGGGTACGAGCAGTACTTC. It specifies CASSPRDNPGYEQYF.

This clonotype was detected only a few times. The chain recombines TRBV6-2 or TRBV6-3 with TRBJ2-5; 7 nucleotides align to TRBD1. This CDR3 contains 15 residues. CDR1 and CDR2 (germline): MNHEY, SVGEGT. With V trimmed by 7 bases and J by 2 bases, 10 bases remained unmatched. Written as DNA, the CDR3 is TGTGCCAGCACCATCTTAACGGACAGGCAAGAGACCCAGTACTTC. Encoded protein: CASTILTDRQETQYF.

This clonotype was seen at least ten times. The chain combines TRBV11-2 with TRBJ2-1, with 10 bases lining up with TRBD2. The germline V gene encodes CDR1 SGHAT and CDR2 FQNNGV. The CDR3 totals 17 residues. Trimming removed 2 bases from V and 1 base from J; junction bases left unmatched: 5. The CDR3 spells CASSLSSGGYSYNEQFF. The CDR3 nucleotides read TGTGCCAGCAGCTTATCTAGCGGGGGATATTCCTACAATGAGCAGTTCTTC. Drawing the rest from reference TRBV11-2 and TRBJ2-1, the complete variable domain is EAGVAQSPRYKIIEKRQSVAFWCNPISGHATLYWYQQILGQGPKLLIQFQNNGVVDDSQLPKDRFSAERLKGVDSTLKIQPAKLEDSAVYLCASSLSSGGYSYNEQFFGPGTRLTVL.

This chain joins TRBV5-4 and TRBJ2-7; 8 bases map to TRBD1. Unmatched junction bases numbered 3, after V lost 0 bases and J lost 4 bases. Germline V gene sequence: CDR1 SGHNT, CDR2 YYREEE (reference sequence). This CDR3 is 14 amino acids long. CDR3 residues: CASSLGTGKYEQYF. In DNA, the CDR3 is TGTGCCAGCAGCTTGGGGACAGGGAAATACGAGCAGTACTTC.

This clonotype came up a few times. V gene TRBV7-6 combines with J gene TRBJ2-7; TRBD1 matches 9 bases. CDR3 size: 15 residues. The junction had 13 bases not matched to a gene; V was cut back by 7 bases and J by 6 bases. Germline lookup yields CDR1 SGHVS and CDR2 FNYEAQ. The CDR3 region is CASILTGTGSSEQYF. The CDR3, as DNA: TGTGCCAGCATCCTCACCGGGACAGGGAGCTCCGAGCAGTACTTC.

This clonotype was observed many times. The rearrangement joins TRBV5-4 to TRBJ2-2; D gene ambiguous. The germline CDR1 and CDR2 sequences are SGHNT and YYREEE (reference sequence). The CDR3 length is 14 residues. Trimming pared 0 bases from V and 2 bases from J, leaving 5 bases between. The CDR3 DNA reads TGTGCCAGCAGCTTGGACGGTAACACCGGGGAGCTGTTTTTT. Its translation: CASSLDGNTGELFF.

This clonotype was seen repeatedly, ten times or more. V gene TRBV4-2 combines with J gene TRBJ1-1, with 8 nucleotides matching TRBD1. This CDR3 is built from 16 residues. The germline CDR1 and CDR2 sequences are LGHNA and YNFKEQ. Germline trimming cut 2 bases from V and 5 bases from J; bases unmatched to any gene: 10. The CDR3 coding sequence is TGTGCCAGCAGCCAAACCCCCGGACAGGGTGGGACTGAAGCTTTCTTT. It encodes CASSQTPGQGGTEAFF.

This clonotype was seen at least ten times. The genes are TRBV4-1 and TRBJ2-2; TRBD1 matches 8 bases. This CDR3 has 17 amino acids. The germline CDR1 and CDR2 sequences are MGHRA and YSYEKL. V was clipped by 2 bases and J by 5 bases; unmatched bases: 10. CDR3 DNA sequence: TGCGCCAGCAGCCAACCCGGGCCGGACAGGGCGACCGGGGAGCTGTTTTTT. It encodes CASSQPGPDRATGELFF.

The V and J genes are TRBV4-3 and TRBJ1-4; 8 bases match TRBD1. The trim removed 0 bases at V and 6 bases at J, leaving 6 bases unmatched. Per germline, CDR1 LGHNA and CDR2 YSLEER. This CDR3 comprises 16 residues. The CDR3 DNA follows: TGCGCCAGCAGCCAAGAAAGCCAGGGGGCTGATGAAAAACTGTTTTTT. Its protein is CASSQESQGADEKLFF.

This clonotype was picked up many times. The V call is TRBV20-1, the J call TRBJ1-1, with D uncertain. Germline-derived CDR1 and CDR2 are DFQATT and SNEGSKA (reference sequence). CDR3 length: 15 amino acids. The V end was cut by 6 bases, the J end by 2 bases, with 19 bases between. The CDR3 is CSAGEQPLYNTEAFF. CDR3 DNA sequence: TGCAGTGCCGGAGAGCAACCCCTATATAACACTGAAGCTTTCTTT.

This clonotype has ten or more counts. The genes are TRBV9 and TRBJ2-1; TRBD2 matches at 7 bases. Germline V gene sequence: CDR1 SGDLS, CDR2 YYNGEE. V shed 4 bases, J shed 9 bases, and the junction held 1 base outside the gene matches. The CDR3 is 11 amino acids. As DNA, the CDR3 is TGTGCCAGCAGCACTAGCGCTGAGCAGTTCTTC. Translated: CASSTSAEQFF.

This clonotype was detected ten times or more. V gene TRBV6-2 or TRBV6-3 combines with J gene TRBJ2-3; unclear D gene. With 5 bases removed from V and 3 bases from J, the gap between germline ends came to 12 bases. Germline V gene data show CDR1 as MNHEY and CDR2 as SVGEGT. This CDR3 region has 14 residues. The CDR3 is CASSEPRPTDTQYF. CDR3 nucleotides: TGTGCCAGCAGTGAACCGAGGCCGACAGATACGCAGTATTTT.

This clonotype appeared many times. V and J are TRBV6-1 and TRBJ1-1, with 8 bases fitting TRBD1. This CDR3 spans 15 amino acids. J gave up 5 bases and V 4 bases, and 9 bases lay outside the gene matches. Germline V gives CDR1 MNHNS, CDR2 SASEGT. CDR3 DNA: TGTGCCAGCAGTGCATCCGGGACAGGCGTGACTGAAGCTTTCTTT. Its translation: CASSASGTGVTEAFF.

In this sample, this clonotype turned up many times. V gene TRBV28 combines with J gene TRBJ2-5; a weak D match, TRBD1 (6 bases). V was shortened by 7 bases and J by 5 bases, with 11 bases between the two germline ends. Germline lookup yields CDR1 MDHEN and CDR2 SYDVKM. The length of the CDR3 is 12 residues. The CDR3 region has the DNA TGTGCCAGCACCTCTACAGGGGAGACCCAGTACTTC. This encodes CASTSTGETQYF.

The genes are TRBV24-1 and TRBJ2-3; 7 bases map to TRBD2. CDR3 size: 14 residues. The V and J ends lost 7 bases and 6 bases, in that order; junction bases with no gene match: 9. CDR1 KGHDR and CDR2 SFDVKD come from the germline V gene. CDR3 region: CATRRQRDMDTQYF. The CDR3 nucleotides are TGTGCCACCAGGCGACAGCGGGATATGGATACGCAGTATTTT.

This clonotype came up many times. This chain uses TRBV3-1 with TRBJ2-1; 9 nucleotides align to TRBD2. With 4 bases clipped from V and 5 bases from J, the junction kept 6 bases outside the gene matches. The CDR3 length is 15 residues. CDR1 is LGHDT, CDR2 YNNKEL, per germline (reference sequence). This chain's CDR3 is CASSLQTSGHNEQFF. The CDR3 nucleotides read TGTGCCAGCAGCCTACAGACTAGCGGCCACAATGAGCAGTTCTTC.

This clonotype appeared a few times. V and J are TRBV28 and TRBJ2-1, with 13 bases matching TRBD2. V dropped 5 bases and J dropped 2; count of bases not matched to a gene: 6. Per the germline V gene, CDR1 is MDHEN and CDR2 is SYDVKM. The CDR3 extends over 17 amino acids. The CDR3 loop reads CASSTLLAGGPYNEQFF. DNA of the CDR3: TGTGCCAGCAGTACCCTACTAGCGGGAGGGCCCTACAATGAGCAGTTCTTC. The whole variable domain, remainder taken from reference TRBV28 and TRBJ2-1, is DVKVTQSSRYLVKRTGEKVFLECVQDMDHENMFWYRQDPGLGLRLIYFSYDVKMKEKGDIPEGYSVSREKKERFSLILESASTNQTSMYLCASSTLLAGGPYNEQFFGPGTRLTVL.

Ten or more counts support this clonotype. V gene TRBV7-8 combines with J gene TRBJ2-1, with 8 bases aligning to TRBD1. V shed 3 bases, J shed 5 bases, and the junction held 3 bases outside the gene matches. The CDR3 totals 14 residues. Germline assignment: CDR1 SGHVS and CDR2 FQNEAQ. The CDR3 here is CASSFTTGDNEQFF. CDR3 nucleotide sequence: TGTGCCAGCAGCTTCACGACAGGGGACAATGAGCAGTTCTTC.

Judged by abundance, this clonotype is medium-sized (0.01 to 0.1%). The genes are TRBV11-2 and TRBJ1-1; no clear D. The CDR3 totals 17 residues. Germline-derived CDR1 and CDR2 are SGHAT and FQNNGV. V lost 2 bases to trimming and J lost 0 bases, with 16 bases between them. The CDR3 region is CASSLTQREGVNTEAFF. For the CDR3, the DNA is TGTGCCAGCAGCTTAACCCAGAGGGAGGGAGTGAACACTGAAGCTTTCTTT.

V is TRBV28 and J is TRBJ2-2; 12 bases fit TRBD2. This CDR3 is 17 amino acids long. J lost 4 bases, V lost 6 bases, and 9 bases had no gene match. Germline lookup yields CDR1 MDHEN and CDR2 SYDVKM. The CDR3 DNA sequence: TGTGCCAGCAGCCCAAGACTAGCGGGAGTACCCACCGGGGAGCTGTTTTTT. It specifies CASSPRLAGVPTGELFF.

This clonotype came up many times. The V gene is TRBV20-1, the J gene TRBJ1-4, with a possible D match to TRBD1 (6 bases). Trimming took off 3 bases at V and 8 bases at J, with 16 bases between the two ends. The CDR3 has 14 residues. Germline CDR1 and CDR2: DFQATT and SNEGSKA (reference sequence). The chain's CDR3 is CSASPQGRREKLFF. DNA for the CDR3: TGCAGTGCTAGTCCCCAGGGGAGGAGAGAAAAACTGTTTTTT.

The sample holds many counts of this clonotype. The chain employs TRBV21-1 and TRBJ1-4; the D segment call TRBD1 is taken from the table without a DNA check. TRBV21-1 is a pseudogene locus. There are 15 residues in the CDR3. The CDR3 sequence is CASSKGRVVNEKLFF. The CDR3 DNA is TGTGCCAGCAGCAAAGGCAGGGTGGTTAATGAAAAACTGTTTTTT.

The chain has TRBV2 and TRBJ2-1; 10 bases agree with TRBD2. CDR1 is SNHLY and CDR2 is FYNNEI in the germline V gene. Trimming cost V 3 bases and J 8 bases; bases outside gene matches: 4. The CDR3 consists of 14 residues. The CDR3 is CASSDPGTSDEQFF. Written as DNA, the CDR3 is TGTGCCAGCAGTGATCCGGGGACTAGCGATGAGCAGTTCTTC. The full variable domain, completed using reference TRBV2 and TRBJ2-1, is EPEVTQTPSHQVTQMGQEVILRCVPISNHLYFYWYRQILGQKVEFLVSFYNNEISEKSEIFDDQFSVERPDGSNFTLKIRSTKLEDSAMYFCASSDPGTSDEQFFGPGTRLTVL.

At least ten counts were recorded for this clonotype. The gene calls are TRBV29-1 and TRBJ1-5, with D perhaps TRBD1 (5 bases). V was clipped by 0 bases and J by 11 bases, with 11 bases between them. Germline V CDR1 and CDR2: SQVTM, ANQGSEA. The CDR3 extends over 12 amino acids. The DNA of the CDR3 is TGCAGCGTTGAAGATTTAGGGGCAGCCCAGCATTTT. The encoded protein is CSVEDLGAAQHF.